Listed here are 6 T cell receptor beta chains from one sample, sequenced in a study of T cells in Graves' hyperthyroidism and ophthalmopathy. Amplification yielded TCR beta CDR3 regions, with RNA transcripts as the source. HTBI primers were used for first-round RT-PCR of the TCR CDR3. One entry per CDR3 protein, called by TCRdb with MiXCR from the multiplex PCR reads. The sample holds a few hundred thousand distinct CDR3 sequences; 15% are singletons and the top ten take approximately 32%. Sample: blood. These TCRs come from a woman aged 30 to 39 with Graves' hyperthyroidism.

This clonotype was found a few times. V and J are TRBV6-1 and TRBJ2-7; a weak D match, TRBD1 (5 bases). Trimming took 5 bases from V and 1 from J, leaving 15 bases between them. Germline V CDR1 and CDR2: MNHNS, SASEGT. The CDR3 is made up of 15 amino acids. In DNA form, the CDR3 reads TGTGCCAGCAGTAAAGGGGCTAGGAGTTCCTACGAGCAGTACTTC. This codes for CASSKGARSSYEQYF.

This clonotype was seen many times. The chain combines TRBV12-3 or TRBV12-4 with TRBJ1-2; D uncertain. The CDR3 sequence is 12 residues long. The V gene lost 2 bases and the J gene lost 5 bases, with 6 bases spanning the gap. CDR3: CASSLPGYGYTF. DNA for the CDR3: TGTGCCAGCAGTTTACCCGGGTATGGCTACACCTTC.

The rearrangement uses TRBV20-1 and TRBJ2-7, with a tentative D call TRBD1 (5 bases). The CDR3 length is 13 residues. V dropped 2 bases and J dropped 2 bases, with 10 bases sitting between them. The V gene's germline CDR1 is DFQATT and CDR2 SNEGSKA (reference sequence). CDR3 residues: CSARSGLAYEQYF. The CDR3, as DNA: TGCAGTGCTAGATCAGGGTTGGCCTACGAGCAGTACTTC.

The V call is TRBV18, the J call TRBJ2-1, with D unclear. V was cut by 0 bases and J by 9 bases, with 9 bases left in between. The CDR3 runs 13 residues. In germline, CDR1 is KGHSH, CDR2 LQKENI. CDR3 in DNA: TGTGCCAGCTCACCACCGTGGAAGGGTGAGCAGTTCTTC. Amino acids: CASSPPWKGEQFF.

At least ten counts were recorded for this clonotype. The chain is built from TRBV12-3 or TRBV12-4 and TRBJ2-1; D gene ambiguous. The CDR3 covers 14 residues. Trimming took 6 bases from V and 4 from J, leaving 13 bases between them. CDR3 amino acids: CASSLNIAYNEQFF. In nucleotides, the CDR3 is TGTGCCAGCAGCCTTAATATCGCTTACAATGAGCAGTTCTTC.

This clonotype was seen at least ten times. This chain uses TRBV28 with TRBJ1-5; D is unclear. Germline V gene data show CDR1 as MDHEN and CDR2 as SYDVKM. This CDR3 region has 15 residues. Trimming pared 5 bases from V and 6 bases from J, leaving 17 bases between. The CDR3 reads CASSMRAASTQPQHF. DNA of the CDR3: TGTGCCAGCAGTATGAGGGCAGCATCAACTCAGCCCCAGCATTTT.